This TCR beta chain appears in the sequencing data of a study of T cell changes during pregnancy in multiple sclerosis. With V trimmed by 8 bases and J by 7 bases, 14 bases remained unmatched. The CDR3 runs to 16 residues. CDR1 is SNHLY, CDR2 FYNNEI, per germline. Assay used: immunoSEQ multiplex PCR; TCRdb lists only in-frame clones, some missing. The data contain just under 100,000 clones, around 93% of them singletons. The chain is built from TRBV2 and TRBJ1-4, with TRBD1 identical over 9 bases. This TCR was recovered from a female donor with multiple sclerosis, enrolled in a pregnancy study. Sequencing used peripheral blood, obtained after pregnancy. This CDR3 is CASLPGQGSVGEKLFF. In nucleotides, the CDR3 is TGTGCCAGCCTACCGGGACAGGGAAGTGTGGGTGAAAAACTGTTTTTT. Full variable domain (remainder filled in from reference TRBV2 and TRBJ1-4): EPEVTQTPSHQVTQMGQEVILRCVPISNHLYFYWYRQILGQKVEFLVSFYNNEISEKSEIFDDQFSVERPDGSNFTLKIRSTKLEDSAMYFCASLPGQGSVGEKLFFGSGTQLSVL.